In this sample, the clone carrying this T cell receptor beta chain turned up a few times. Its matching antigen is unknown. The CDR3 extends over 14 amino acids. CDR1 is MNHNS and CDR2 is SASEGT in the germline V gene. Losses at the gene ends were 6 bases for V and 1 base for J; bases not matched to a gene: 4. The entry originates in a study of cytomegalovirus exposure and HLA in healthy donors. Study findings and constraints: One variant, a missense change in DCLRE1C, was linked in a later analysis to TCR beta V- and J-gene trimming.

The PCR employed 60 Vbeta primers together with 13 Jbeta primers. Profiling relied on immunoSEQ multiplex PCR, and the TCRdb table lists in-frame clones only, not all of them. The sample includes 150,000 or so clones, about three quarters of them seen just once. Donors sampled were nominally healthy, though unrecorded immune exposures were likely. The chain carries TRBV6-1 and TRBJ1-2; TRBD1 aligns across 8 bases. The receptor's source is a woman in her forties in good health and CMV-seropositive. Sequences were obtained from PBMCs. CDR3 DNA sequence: TGTGCCAGCAGGTGGACAGGGATTAACTATGGCTACACCTTC. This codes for CASRWTGINYGYTF.